This T cell receptor beta chain appears in the sequencing data of a study of glioma-infiltrating T cells after dendritic cell vaccination. Up to about 2 ug genomic DNA was used for TCRB CDR3 amplification. Assay used: immunoSEQ multiplex PCR; TCRdb lists only in-frame clones, some missing. The sample lists about 92,000 clones; under 90% were seen once. A note on this clone: The antigen is undetermined.

Before vaccination, two weeks after the third vaccination, and at progression, PBMC were collected. Findings and limits, study-wide: Few patients contributed both blood and tumor specimens.

CDR3 length equals 14 residues. Germline values: CDR1 SGHTA, CDR2 FQGNSA. V was clipped by 10 bases and J by 6 bases; unmatched bases: 8. The receptor's source is a human donor with glioblastoma. The sample was blood, taken before dendritic cell vaccination. The genes are TRBV7-2 and TRBJ2-1; TRBD2 matches 11 bases. CDR3 in amino acids: CATGFSGGANEQFF. The CDR3 DNA is TGTGCCACGGGTTTTAGCGGGGGGGCCAATGAGCAGTTCTTC.